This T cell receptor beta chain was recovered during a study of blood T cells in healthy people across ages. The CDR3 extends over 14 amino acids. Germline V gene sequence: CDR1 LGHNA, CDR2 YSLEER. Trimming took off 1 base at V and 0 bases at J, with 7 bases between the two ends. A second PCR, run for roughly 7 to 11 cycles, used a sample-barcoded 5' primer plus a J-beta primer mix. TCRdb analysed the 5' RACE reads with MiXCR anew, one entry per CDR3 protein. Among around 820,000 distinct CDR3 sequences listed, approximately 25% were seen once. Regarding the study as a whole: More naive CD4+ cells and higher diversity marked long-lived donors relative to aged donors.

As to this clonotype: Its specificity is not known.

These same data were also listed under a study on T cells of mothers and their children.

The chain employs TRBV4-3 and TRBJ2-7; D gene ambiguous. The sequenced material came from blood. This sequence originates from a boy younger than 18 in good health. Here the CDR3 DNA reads TGCGCCAGCAGCCAAGGGGCGCACTCCTACGAGCAGTACTTC. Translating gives CASSQGAHSYEQYF.